This entry lists 15 T cell receptor beta chains sequenced from one sample in a study of T cell repertoires and HLA-DP antigens. Produced via immunoSEQ multiplex PCR; TCRdb's table is partial and in-frame only. The sample shows approximately 86,000 clones, 86% of them seen only once. The antigens these receptors bind are not known. The material sequenced was CD4+ T cells from PBMCs. The receptors come from a man in his fifties or sixties in good health and CMV-seronegative.

This sequence joins TRBV5-4 and TRBJ2-1; no definite D call. Germline CDR1 reads SGHNT; CDR2 reads YYREEE (reference sequence). The CDR3 extends over 15 amino acids. V lost 4 bases to trimming and J lost 3 bases, with 14 bases between them. CDR3 amino acids: CASSLDGPSYNEQFF. DNA for the CDR3: TGTGCCAGCAGCCTTGACGGTCCCAGCTACAATGAGCAGTTCTTC.

The rearrangement joins TRBV14 to TRBJ2-2, with TRBD2 as a possible D gene (6 bases). CDR1 is SGHDN, CDR2 FVKESK, per germline. The CDR3 consists of 18 residues. Trimming shortened V by 1 base and J by 3 bases, and 18 bases separated the two germline ends. The CDR3 DNA sequence: TGTGCCAGCAGCCAAGGATTGGTCGGCGGGGATTACACCGGGGAGCTGTTTTTT. Its protein is CASSQGLVGGDYTGELFF.

The sample holds a few counts of this clone. The gene calls are TRBV19 and TRBJ1-2; maybe TRBD1 (6 bases). From germline, CDR1 is LNHDA and CDR2 SQIVND (reference sequence). The CDR3 totals 16 residues. Trimming took off 2 bases at V and 4 bases at J, with 17 bases between the two ends. Here the CDR3 DNA reads TGTGCCAGTAGTATAAGGCGCCAGGGAGGGGGCTATGGCTACACCTTC. Translation: CASSIRRQGGGYGYTF.

This rearrangement joins TRBV2 to TRBJ2-5; TRBD2 might be the D (6 bases). CDR3 size: 17 residues. In germline, CDR1 is SNHLY, CDR2 FYNNEI. The germline V and J ends were trimmed by 1 base and 8 bases, with 23 bases remaining between them. CDR3 nucleotides: TGTGCCAGCAGTGAAGTGGGCCTTGCGGGGCCCTCCAGAACCCAGTACTTC. This encodes CASSEVGLAGPSRTQYF.

This chain links TRBV9 with TRBJ2-3; D not certain. The germline V gene encodes CDR1 SGDLS and CDR2 YYNGEE. V gave up 4 bases and J gave up 6 bases, with 12 bases separating them. This CDR3 comprises 13 residues. The CDR3: CASSPALADTQYF. CDR3 sequence (DNA): TGTGCCAGCAGCCCCGCCTTGGCCGATACGCAGTATTTT. Using reference TRBV9 and TRBJ2-3 for the parts outside the CDR3, the full variable domain is DSGVTQTPKHLITATGQRVTLRCSPRSGDLSVYWYQQSLDQGLQFLIQYYNGEERAKGNILERFSAQQFPDLHSELNLSSLELGDSALYFCASSPALADTQYFGPGTRLTVL.

The chain recombines TRBV19 with TRBJ1-1, with a weak D call TRBD1 (5 bases). Trimming shortened V by 8 bases and J by 5 bases, and 18 bases separated the two germline ends. CDR3 size: 14 residues. Germline values: CDR1 LNHDA, CDR2 SQIVND (reference sequence). In DNA, the CDR3 is TGTGCCAGTTCTGATCGAATGGGGACTACTGAAGCTTTCTTT. Its translation is CASSDRMGTTEAFF.

The gene calls are TRBV7-8 and TRBJ2-1; 8 bases are a match to TRBD2. Losses at the gene ends were 2 bases for V and 4 bases for J; bases not matched to a gene: 4. The V gene's germline CDR1 is SGHVS and CDR2 FQNEAQ. The CDR3 consists of 15 residues. The CDR3 sequence is CASSLWRGAYNEQFF. The DNA of the CDR3 is TGTGCCAGCAGCTTATGGCGGGGGGCGTACAATGAGCAGTTCTTC.

The V gene is TRBV7-9, the J gene TRBJ1-5; a weak D match, TRBD1 (6 bases). Trimming pared 5 bases from V and 6 bases from J, leaving 11 bases between. The CDR3 is 13 amino acids. Germline CDR1 and CDR2: SEHNR and FQNEAQ (reference sequence). The CDR3 loop reads CASSETGSQPQHF. The CDR3 DNA follows: TGTGCCAGCAGCGAAACAGGGAGTCAGCCCCAGCATTTT.

The CDR3 DNA reads TGTGCCACCCAGCGGGGGGGATCCTACGAGCAGTACTTC. This gives the protein CATQRGGSYEQYF. The V call is TRBV6-5, the J call TRBJ2-7; the match to TRBD2 covers 10 bases. The CDR3 consists of 13 residues. Germline V CDR1 and CDR2: MNHEY, SVGAGI. Trimming cost V 10 bases and J 1 base; bases outside gene matches: 4.

For the CDR3, the DNA is TGCGCCAGCAGCTCCGGTGGACTAGCGGGGGCCTACGAGCAGTACTTC. Protein sequence: CASSSGGLAGAYEQYF. The chain has TRBV5-1 and TRBJ2-7; 13 bases align to TRBD2. V shed 3 bases and J 2 bases; nucleotides not matched to a gene: 5. There are 16 residues in the CDR3. Germline lookup yields CDR1 SGHRS and CDR2 YFSETQ.

This rearrangement joins TRBV29-1 to TRBJ1-1; D unclear. The CDR3 is made up of 10 amino acids. Germline V CDR1 and CDR2: SQVTM, ANQGSEA. The V and J ends lost 6 bases and 10 bases respectively, with 12 bases between them. CDR3 in amino acids: CSVAETLAFF. CDR3 nucleotides: TGCAGCGTGGCGGAGACTTTAGCTTTCTTT.

The chain joins TRBV28 to TRBJ2-1; weak D call: TRBD2 (5 bases). Per germline, CDR1 MDHEN and CDR2 SYDVKM. V lost 7 bases and J 1 base, leaving 11 bases between the germline ends. There are 14 residues in the CDR3. The CDR3 DNA reads as TGTGCCAGCAACGGGGAATTTTCCTACAATGAGCAGTTCTTC. This gives the protein CASNGEFSYNEQFF.

The rearrangement links TRBV6-1 to TRBJ2-5; the D gene is possibly TRBD1 (5 bases). CDR3 length: 14 amino acids. Germline assignment: CDR1 MNHNS and CDR2 SASEGT. The V gene lost 2 bases and the J gene lost 5 bases, with 12 bases spanning the gap. CDR3 amino acids: CASSEKMGRETQYF. CDR3 sequence (DNA): TGTGCCAGCAGTGAAAAAATGGGGCGCGAGACCCAGTACTTC.

This rearrangement joins TRBV7-6 to TRBJ2-3; D remains unclear. The germline V gene has CDR1 SGHVS and CDR2 FNYEAQ. V was cut by 0 bases and J by 0 bases, with 7 bases left in between. CDR3 length equals 15 residues. The CDR3 spells CASSLAHSSTDTQYF. CDR3 bases: TGTGCCAGCAGCTTAGCCCACTCTAGCACAGATACGCAGTATTTT.

The gene calls are TRBV6-6 and TRBJ1-1; D is undetermined. The germline gives CDR1 MNHNY, CDR2 SVGAGI (reference sequence). The CDR3 has 11 residues. Trimming pared 5 bases from V and 7 bases from J, leaving 8 bases between. The CDR3 reads CASSGVVEAFF. In DNA, the CDR3 is TGTGCCAGCAGTGGGGTAGTTGAAGCTTTCTTT.